This T cell receptor (beta chain) is from a study of early stage breast cancer tumors. Germline CDR1 and CDR2: KGHSH and LQKENI. V gave up 1 base and J gave up 1 base, with 10 bases separating them. The CDR3 has 15 residues. TCRdb's copy holds only in-frame clones and misses some; the assay was immunoSEQ multiplex PCR. This table has 60,000 to 75,000 clones, 65% to 85% appearing once. This clone was found a few times. Its target is not known. Findings of the study overall: Tumors had approximately 2.5-fold higher T cell density and higher clonality than adjacent normal breast tissue.

This sequence joins TRBV18 and TRBJ1-1, with D unresolved. The receptor was isolated from a person aged 40 to 50 with breast cancer. Sequencing was performed on blood. CDR3 in amino acids: CASSPQIGENTEAFF. CDR3 coding DNA: TGTGCCAGCTCACCACAGATTGGTGAGAACACTGAAGCTTTCTTT.